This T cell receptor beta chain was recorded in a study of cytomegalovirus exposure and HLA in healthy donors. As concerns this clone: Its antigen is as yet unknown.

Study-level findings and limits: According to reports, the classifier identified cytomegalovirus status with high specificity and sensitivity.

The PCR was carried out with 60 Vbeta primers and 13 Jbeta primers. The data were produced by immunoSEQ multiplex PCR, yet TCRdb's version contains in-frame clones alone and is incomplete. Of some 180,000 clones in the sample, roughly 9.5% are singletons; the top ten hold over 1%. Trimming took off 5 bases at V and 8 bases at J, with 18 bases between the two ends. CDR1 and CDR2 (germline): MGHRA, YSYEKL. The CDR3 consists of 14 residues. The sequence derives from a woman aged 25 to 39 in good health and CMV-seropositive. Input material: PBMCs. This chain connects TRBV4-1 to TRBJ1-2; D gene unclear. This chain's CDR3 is CASSEAPGRGGYTF. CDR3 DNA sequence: TGCGCCAGCAGCGAAGCGCCAGGCCGGGGAGGCTACACCTTC.